Listed below are T cell receptor beta chains from one sample, sequenced in a study of T cells in Graves' hyperthyroidism and ophthalmopathy. TCRdb recomputed calls from the multiplex PCR reads with MiXCR, one row per CDR3 protein. This sample has about 59,000 distinct CDR3 sequences, with roughly 58% found just once. The sequenced sample was blood. These receptors all come from a woman aged 60-75 years with Graves' ophthalmopathy. Each CDR3 is given with its conserved first and last residue. Fields, in order: clone size, D gene, CDR3 length, J gene, V gene, CDR3 protein, CDR3 DNA. The D gene is left open where the match is weak. The listing skips clone size in some rows; elsewhere it reads once, few, many or a size class.

- - 13 TRBJ1-1 TRBV19 CASSDNSGTEAFF TGTGCCAGTAGTGATAACAGCGGCACTGAAGCTTTCTTT
many TRBD2 15 TRBJ2-7 TRBV28 CASSPPWGGDYEQYF TGTGCCAGCAGTCCTCCCTGGGGAGGGGACTACGAGCAGTACTTC
- - 15 TRBJ2-2 TRBV11-2 CAGSLAGSGTGELFF TGTGCCGGTAGCCTCGCGGGATCGGGCACCGGGGAGCTGTTTTTT
many - 17 TRBJ2-7 TRBV6-6 CASSYSVEGSTIYEQYF TGTGCCAGCAGTTACTCGGTTGAGGGGTCTACTATATACGAGCAGTACTTC
- TRBD1 16 TRBJ2-2 TRBV5-4 CASSPRLGQGTGELFF TGTGCCAGCAGCCCACGGCTCGGACAGGGGACCGGGGAGCTGTTTTTT
many TRBD1 16 TRBJ2-1 TRBV5-1 CASSASRDRGYNEQFF TGCGCCAGCAGCGCCTCCCGGGACAGGGGCTACAATGAGCAGTTCTTC
- TRBD2 16 TRBJ2-2 TRBV19 CASSPGAGEDTGELFF TGTGCCAGTTCCCCGGGCGCGGGAGAAGACACCGGGGAGCTGTTTTTT
many TRBD1 14 TRBJ2-2 TRBV11-3 CASRRQGAVGELFF TGTGCCAGCAGGAGACAGGGGGCGGTCGGGGAGCTGTTTTTT
- TRBD2 14 TRBJ2-1 TRBV7-9 CASCLSGSSHEEFF TGTGCCAGCTGTCTTAGCGGGAGCTCCCATGAGGAGTTCTTC
many TRBD1 15 TRBJ2-7 TRBV2 CASSEPDRGNDEQYF TGTGCCAGCAGTGAACCCGACAGGGGGAACGACGAGCAGTACTTC
- - 13 TRBJ1-6 TRBV3-1 CASSQTPAAPLHF TGTGCCAGCAGCCAAACCCCGGCGGCGCCCCTCCACTTT
- TRBD2 15 TRBJ2-3 TRBV6-4 CASSDSAGGPDTQYF TGTGCCAGCAGTGACTCAGCGGGAGGGCCAGATACGCAGTATTTT
- - 12 TRBJ2-7 TRBV10-1 CASGGTRYEQYF TGCGCCAGCGGGGGGACAAGATACGAGCAGTACTTC
- - 15 TRBJ1-6 TRBV9 CASSVAGIGGSPLHF TGTGCCAGCAGCGTAGCCGGAATTGGGGGCTCACCCCTCCACTTT
once - 14 TRBJ1-1 TRBV6-5 CASSQGGANTEAFF TGTGCCAGCAGCCAGGGAGGGGCCAACACTGAAGCTTTCTTT
many - 14 TRBJ2-5 TRBV7-9 CASSLVGGKETQYF TGTGCCAGCAGCTTAGTCGGAGGGAAAGAGACCCAGTACTTC
few TRBD1 15 TRBJ2-2 TRBV7-2 CASSLQTGVTGELFF TGTGCCAGCAGCCTACAGACAGGGGTCACCGGGGAGCTGTTTTTT
many - 14 TRBJ2-1 TRBV12-3/TRBV12-4 CASSFDGMHNEQFF TGTGCCAGCAGTTTTGACGGGATGCACAATGAGCAGTTCTTC
- TRBD1 14 TRBJ1-4 TRBV12-3/TRBV12-4 CASSSTGGSETLFF TGTGCCAGCAGTTCAACAGGGGGATCGGAAACACTGTTTTTT
- - 14 TRBJ2-7 TRBV5-8 CASSFWTGVYEQYF TGTGCCAGCAGCTTTTGGACGGGGGTCTACGAGCAGTACTTC
- TRBD2 17 TRBJ2-7 TRBV7-2 CASSLTGLAGRTYEQYF TGTGCCAGCAGCTTAACAGGACTAGCGGGGCGCACCTACGAGCAGTACTTC
- TRBD2 14 TRBJ2-1 TRBV27 CASSPGLAYNEQFF TGTGCCAGCAGTCCGGGACTAGCTTACAATGAGCAGTTCTTC
- TRBD2 16 TRBJ2-1 TRBV9 CASSVDGGSSYNEQFF TGTGCCAGCAGCGTAGATGGCGGGAGCTCCTACAATGAGCAGTTCTTC
- TRBD1 13 TRBJ2-7 TRBV20-1 CSSMRDRGYEQYF TGCAGTTCCATGAGGGACAGGGGTTACGAGCAGTACTTC
medium-sized - 10 TRBJ1-1 TRBV10-3 CAAGGGEAFF TGTGCCGCGGGGGGAGGGGAAGCTTTCTTT
- - 19 TRBJ1-3 TRBV28 CASSSWTVISLDAGNTIYF TGTGCCAGCAGTTCGTGGACAGTGATTTCTCTCGACGCTGGAAACACCATATATTTT
once - 14 TRBJ1-1 TRBV28 CASSFGGVITEAFF TGTGCCAGCAGCTTCGGGGGAGTGATAACTGAAGCTTTCTTT
- - 15 TRBJ1-5 TRBV5-4 CASSQDRQSYQPQHF TGTGCCAGCAGCCAGGATCGACAGAGCTATCAGCCCCAGCATTTT
- - 14 TRBJ2-3 TRBV7-9 CASSLRGGDNEQYF TGTGCCAGCAGCTTAAGGGGGGGGGACAATGAGCAGTATTTT
- TRBD2 17 TRBJ2-7 TRBV7-2 CTSSLSPGLAVTYEQYF TGTACCAGCAGCTTAAGTCCGGGACTAGCGGTGACCTACGAGCAGTACTTT
- - 13 TRBJ2-6 TRBV5-4 CASSLASGTTEAF TGTGCCAGCAGCTTGGCCTCAGGGACCACTGAAGCTTTC
once TRBD2 15 TRBJ2-7 TRBV7-2 CASSSGLAVSYEQYF TGTGCCAGCAGTTCTGGGCTAGCGGTCTCCTACGAGCAGTACTTC
- - 14 TRBJ1-2 TRBV3-1 CASSLKVDIYGYTF TGTGCCAGCTCACTTAAAGTAGACATTTATGGCTACACCTTC
many TRBD1 14 TRBJ2-7 TRBV7-2 CASSFRDRAYEQYF TGTGCCAGCAGCTTCCGGGACAGGGCCTACGAGCAGTACTTC
once TRBD2 14 TRBJ2-5 TRBV20-1 CSAELAVREETQYF TGCAGTGCGGAACTAGCGGTACGGGAAGAGACCCAGTACTTC
- - 13 TRBJ2-3 TRBV19 CASRGGGNNEQYF TGTGCCAGTAGAGGTGGTGGAAACAATGAGCAGTATTTT
many TRBD1 14 TRBJ2-7 TRBV20-1 CSARDLRQGYEQYF TGCAGTGCTAGAGATCTCAGACAGGGCTACGAGCAGTACTTC
many TRBD2 17 TRBJ2-1 TRBV20-1 CSARRASGSSYNNEQFF TGCAGTGCTAGACGCGCTAGCGGGAGTTCGTATAACAATGAGCAGTTCTTC
many - 16 TRBJ2-7 TRBV4-1 CASSQALTGFSYEQYF TGCGCCAGCAGCCAAGCGTTGACAGGCTTCTCCTACGAGCAGTACTTC
- TRBD2 15 TRBJ2-7 TRBV7-3 CASPPVGSGAYEQYF TGTGCCAGCCCCCCTGTTGGTAGCGGGGCCTACGAGCAGTACTTC